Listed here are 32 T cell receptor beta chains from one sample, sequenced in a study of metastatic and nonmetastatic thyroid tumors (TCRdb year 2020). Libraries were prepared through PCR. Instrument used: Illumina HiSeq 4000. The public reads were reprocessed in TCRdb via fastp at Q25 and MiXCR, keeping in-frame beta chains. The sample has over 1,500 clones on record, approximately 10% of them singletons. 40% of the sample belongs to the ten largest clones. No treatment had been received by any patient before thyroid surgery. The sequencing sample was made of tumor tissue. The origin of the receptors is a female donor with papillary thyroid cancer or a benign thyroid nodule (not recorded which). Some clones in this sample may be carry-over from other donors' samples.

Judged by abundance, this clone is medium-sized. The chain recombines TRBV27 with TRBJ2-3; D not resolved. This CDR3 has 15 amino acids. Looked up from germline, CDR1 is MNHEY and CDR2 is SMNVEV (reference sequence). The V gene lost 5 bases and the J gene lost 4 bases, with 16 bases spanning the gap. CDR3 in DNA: TGTGCCAGCAGTCCCCGGGCATCTGGGCCAGATACGCAGTATTTT. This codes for CASSPRASGPDTQYF.

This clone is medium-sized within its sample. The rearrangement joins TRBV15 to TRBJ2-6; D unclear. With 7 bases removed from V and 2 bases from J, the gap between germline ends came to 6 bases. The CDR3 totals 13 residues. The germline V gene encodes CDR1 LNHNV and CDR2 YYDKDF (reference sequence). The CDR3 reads CATIRAGANVLTF. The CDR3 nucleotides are TGTGCCACCATCCGCGCTGGGGCCAACGTCCTGACTTTC.

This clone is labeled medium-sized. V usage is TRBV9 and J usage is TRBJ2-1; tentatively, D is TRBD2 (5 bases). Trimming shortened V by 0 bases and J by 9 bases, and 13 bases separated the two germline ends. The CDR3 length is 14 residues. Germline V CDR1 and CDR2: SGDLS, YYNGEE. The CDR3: CASSVVGEGGEQFF. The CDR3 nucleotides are TGTGCCAGCAGCGTAGTGGGCGAGGGTGGTGAGCAGTTCTTC.

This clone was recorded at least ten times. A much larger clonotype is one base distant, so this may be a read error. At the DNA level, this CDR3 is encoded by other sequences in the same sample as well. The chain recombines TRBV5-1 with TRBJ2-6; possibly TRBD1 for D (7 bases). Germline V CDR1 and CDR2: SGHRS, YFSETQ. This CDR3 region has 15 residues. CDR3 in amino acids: CASSVQGTGASVLTF. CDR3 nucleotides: TGCGCCAGCAGCGTACAGGGGACTGGGGCCAGCGTCCTGACTTTC.

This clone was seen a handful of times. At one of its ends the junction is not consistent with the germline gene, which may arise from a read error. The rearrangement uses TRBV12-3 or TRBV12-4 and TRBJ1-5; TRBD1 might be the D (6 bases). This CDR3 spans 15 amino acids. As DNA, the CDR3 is TGTGCCAGCAGTCTAGCAGGGGATAGCAATCAGCCCCAGCATTTT. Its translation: CASSLAGDSNQPQHF.

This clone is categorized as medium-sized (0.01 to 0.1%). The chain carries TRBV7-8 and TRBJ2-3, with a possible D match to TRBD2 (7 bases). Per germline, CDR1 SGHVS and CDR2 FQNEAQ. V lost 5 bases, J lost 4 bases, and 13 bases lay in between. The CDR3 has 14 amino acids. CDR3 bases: TGTGCCAGCAGCATAGGGGGGGGCGCAGATACGCAGTATTTT. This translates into CASSIGGGADTQYF.

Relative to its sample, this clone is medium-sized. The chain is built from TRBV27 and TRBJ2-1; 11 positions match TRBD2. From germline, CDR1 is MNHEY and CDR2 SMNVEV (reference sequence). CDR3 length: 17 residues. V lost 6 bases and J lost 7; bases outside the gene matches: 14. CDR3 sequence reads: CASSLGFLAGGGNEQFF. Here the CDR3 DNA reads TGTGCCAGCAGCCTAGGGTTTCTAGCGGGGGGAGGGAATGAGCAGTTCTTC.

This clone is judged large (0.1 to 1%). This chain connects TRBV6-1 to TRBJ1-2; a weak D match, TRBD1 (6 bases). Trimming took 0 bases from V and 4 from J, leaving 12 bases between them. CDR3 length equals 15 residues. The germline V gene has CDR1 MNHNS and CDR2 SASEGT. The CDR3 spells CASSEALTGTYGYTF. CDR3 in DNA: TGTGCCAGCAGTGAAGCGCTTACAGGGACCTATGGCTACACCTTC.

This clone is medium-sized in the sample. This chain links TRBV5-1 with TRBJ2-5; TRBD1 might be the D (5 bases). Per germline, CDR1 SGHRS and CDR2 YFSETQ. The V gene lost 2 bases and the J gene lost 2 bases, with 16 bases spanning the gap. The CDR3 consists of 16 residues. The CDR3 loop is CASSLQDARLQETQYF. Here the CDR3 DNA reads TGCGCCAGCAGCTTACAGGACGCCCGTTTACAAGAGACCCAGTACTTC.

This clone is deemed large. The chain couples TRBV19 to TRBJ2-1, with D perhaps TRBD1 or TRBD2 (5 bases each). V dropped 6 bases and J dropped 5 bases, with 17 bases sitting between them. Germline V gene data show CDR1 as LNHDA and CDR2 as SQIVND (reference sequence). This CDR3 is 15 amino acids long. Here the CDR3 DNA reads TGTGCCAGTAGCACTGCATGGGGGTGGGACAATGAGCAGTTCTTC. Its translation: CASSTAWGWDNEQFF.

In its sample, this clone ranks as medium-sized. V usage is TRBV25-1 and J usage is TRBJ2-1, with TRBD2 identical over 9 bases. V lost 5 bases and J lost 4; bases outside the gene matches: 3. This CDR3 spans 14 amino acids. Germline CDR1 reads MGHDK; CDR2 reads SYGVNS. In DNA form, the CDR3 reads TGTGCCAGCAGTTTAAGCGGGAGGTACAATGAGCAGTTCTTC. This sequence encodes CASSLSGRYNEQFF.

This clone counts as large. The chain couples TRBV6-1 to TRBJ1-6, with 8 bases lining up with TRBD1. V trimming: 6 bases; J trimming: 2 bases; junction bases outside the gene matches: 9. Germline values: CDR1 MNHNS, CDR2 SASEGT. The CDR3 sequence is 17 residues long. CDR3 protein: CASSPGTGRTYNSPLHF. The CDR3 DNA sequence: TGTGCCAGCAGCCCAGGGACAGGTCGGACCTATAATTCACCCCTCCACTTT.

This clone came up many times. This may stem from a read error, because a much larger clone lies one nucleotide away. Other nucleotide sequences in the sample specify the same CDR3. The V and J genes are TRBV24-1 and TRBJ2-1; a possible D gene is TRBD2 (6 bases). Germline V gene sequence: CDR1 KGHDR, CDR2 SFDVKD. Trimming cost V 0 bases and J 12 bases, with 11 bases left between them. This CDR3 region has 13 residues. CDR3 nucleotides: TGTGCCACCAGTGATTTGCGCGCCGGGAGGCAGTTCTTC. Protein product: CATSDLRAGRQFF.

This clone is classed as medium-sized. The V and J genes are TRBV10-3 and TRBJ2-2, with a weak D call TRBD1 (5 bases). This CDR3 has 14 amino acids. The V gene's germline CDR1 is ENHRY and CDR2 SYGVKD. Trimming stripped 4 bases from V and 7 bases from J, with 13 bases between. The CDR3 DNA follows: TGTGCCATCAGTGTATCAGGGTCAAGCGGGGAGCTGTTTTTT. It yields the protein CAISVSGSSGELFF.

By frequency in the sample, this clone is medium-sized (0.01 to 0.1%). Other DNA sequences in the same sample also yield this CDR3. The CDR3 reads CAWNLGLSSSNSPLHF. For the CDR3, the DNA is TGTGCCTGGAATTTGGGTTTATCCAGCAGCAATTCACCCCTCCACTTT. The chain has TRBV30 and TRBJ1-6; D not resolved. The CDR3 totals 16 residues. V was pared by 4 bases and J by 7 bases, with 20 bases between. Germline V lookup: CDR1 GTSNPN, CDR2 SVGIG (reference sequence).

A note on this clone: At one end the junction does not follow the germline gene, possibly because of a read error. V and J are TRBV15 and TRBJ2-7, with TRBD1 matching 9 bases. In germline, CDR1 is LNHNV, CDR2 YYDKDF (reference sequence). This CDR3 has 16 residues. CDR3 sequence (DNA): TGCGCCACCAGCAGATCCGGGACAGGGCGCTCCTACGAGCAGTACTTC. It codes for CATSRSGTGRSYEQYF.

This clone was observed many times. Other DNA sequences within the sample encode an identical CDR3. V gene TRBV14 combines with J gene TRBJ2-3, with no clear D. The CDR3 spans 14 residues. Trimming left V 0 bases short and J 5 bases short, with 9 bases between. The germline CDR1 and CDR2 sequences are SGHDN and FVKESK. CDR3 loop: CASSQDSLGDTQYF. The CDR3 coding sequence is TGTGCCAGCAGCCAAGACTCCCTCGGAGATACGCAGTATTTT.

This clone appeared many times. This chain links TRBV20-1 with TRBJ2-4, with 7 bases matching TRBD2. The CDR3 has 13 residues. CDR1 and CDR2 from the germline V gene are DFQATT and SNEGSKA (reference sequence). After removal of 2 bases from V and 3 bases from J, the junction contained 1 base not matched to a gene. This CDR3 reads CSARSGGKNIQYF. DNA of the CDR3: TGCAGTGCTAGATCGGGGGGCAAAAACATTCAGTACTTC.

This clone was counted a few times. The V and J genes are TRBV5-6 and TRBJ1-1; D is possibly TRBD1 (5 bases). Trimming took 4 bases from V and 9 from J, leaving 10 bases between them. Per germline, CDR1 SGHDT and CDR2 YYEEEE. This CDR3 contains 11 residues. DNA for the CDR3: TGTGCCAGCAGCCACGACAGAAAAGCTTTCTTT. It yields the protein CASSHDRKAFF.

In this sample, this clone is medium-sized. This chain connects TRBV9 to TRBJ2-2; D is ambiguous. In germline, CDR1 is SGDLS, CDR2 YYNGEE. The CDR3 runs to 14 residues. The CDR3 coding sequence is TGTCTCGCAATCGCGGTTTGGGTCACCGGGGAGCTGTTTTTT. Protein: CLAIAVWVTGELFF.

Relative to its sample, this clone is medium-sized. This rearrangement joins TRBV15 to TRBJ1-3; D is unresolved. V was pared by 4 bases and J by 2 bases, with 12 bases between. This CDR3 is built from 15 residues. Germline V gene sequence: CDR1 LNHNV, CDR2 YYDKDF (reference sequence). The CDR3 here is CATSKGSRTGNTIYF. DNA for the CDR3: TGTGCCACCAGCAAAGGGTCCCGGACTGGAAACACCATATATTTT.

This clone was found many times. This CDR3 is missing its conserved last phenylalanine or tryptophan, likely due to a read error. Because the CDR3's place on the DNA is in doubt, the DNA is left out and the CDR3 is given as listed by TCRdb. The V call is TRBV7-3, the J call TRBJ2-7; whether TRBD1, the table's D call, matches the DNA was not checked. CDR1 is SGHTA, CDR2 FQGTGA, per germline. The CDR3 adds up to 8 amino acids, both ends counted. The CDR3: CASSPGMG.

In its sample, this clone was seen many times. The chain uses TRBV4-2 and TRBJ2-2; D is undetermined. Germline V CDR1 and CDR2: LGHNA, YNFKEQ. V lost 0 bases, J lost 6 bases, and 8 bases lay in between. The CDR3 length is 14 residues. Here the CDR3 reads CASSQDFWAGELFF. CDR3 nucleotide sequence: TGTGCCAGCAGCCAAGATTTCTGGGCCGGGGAGCTGTTTTTT.

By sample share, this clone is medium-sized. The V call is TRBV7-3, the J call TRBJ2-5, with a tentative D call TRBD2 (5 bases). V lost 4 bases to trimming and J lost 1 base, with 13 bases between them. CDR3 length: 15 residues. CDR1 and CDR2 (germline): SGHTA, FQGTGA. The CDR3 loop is CASSSGSVIQETQYF. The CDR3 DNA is TGTGCCAGCAGCTCCGGTAGCGTGATCCAAGAGACCCAGTACTTC.

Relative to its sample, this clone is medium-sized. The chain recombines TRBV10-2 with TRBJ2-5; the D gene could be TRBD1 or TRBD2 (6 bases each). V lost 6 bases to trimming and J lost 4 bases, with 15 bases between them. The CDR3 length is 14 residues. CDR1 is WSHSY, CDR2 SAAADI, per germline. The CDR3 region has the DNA TGCGCCAGCAGCTCCAGGGGAGGTGGAGAGACCCAGTACTTC. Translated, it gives CASSSRGGGETQYF.

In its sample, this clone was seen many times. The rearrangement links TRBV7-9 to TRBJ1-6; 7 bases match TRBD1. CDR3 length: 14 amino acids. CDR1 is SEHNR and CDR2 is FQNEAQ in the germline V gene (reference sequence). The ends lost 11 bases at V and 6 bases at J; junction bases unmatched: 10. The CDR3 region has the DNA TGTGCCGTAGGGGGCCCCCAACCTAATTCACCCCTCCACTTT. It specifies CAVGGPQPNSPLHF.

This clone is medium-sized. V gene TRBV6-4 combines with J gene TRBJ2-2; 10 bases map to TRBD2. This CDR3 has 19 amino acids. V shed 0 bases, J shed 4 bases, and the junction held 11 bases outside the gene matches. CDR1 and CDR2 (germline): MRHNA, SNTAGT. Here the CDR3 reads CASSDSRLAGVGGTGELFF. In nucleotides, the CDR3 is TGTGCCAGCAGTGACTCCCGGCTAGCGGGGGTGGGCGGCACCGGGGAGCTGTTTTTT.

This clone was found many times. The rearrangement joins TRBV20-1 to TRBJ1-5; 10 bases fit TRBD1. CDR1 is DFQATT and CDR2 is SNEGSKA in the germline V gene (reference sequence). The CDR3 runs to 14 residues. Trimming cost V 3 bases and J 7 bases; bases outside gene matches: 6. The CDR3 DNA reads TGCAGTGCTAGTAAGGGGACAGGGGACCAGCCCCAGCATTTT. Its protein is CSASKGTGDQPQHF.

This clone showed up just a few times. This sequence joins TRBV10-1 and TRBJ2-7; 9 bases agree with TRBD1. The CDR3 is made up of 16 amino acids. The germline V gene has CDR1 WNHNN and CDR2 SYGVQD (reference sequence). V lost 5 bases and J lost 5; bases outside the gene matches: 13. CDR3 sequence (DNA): TGCGCCAGCAGTCGAGGGGGACAGGGCATAGGCCACGAGCAGTACTTC. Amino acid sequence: CASSRGGQGIGHEQYF.

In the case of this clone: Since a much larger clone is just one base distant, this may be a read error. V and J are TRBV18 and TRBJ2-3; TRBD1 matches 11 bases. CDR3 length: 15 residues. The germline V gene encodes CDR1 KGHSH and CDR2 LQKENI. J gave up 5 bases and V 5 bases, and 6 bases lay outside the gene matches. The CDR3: CASSSRTGGIDTQYF. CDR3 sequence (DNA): TGTGCCAGCTCATCGAGGACAGGGGGCATAGATACGCAGTATTTT.

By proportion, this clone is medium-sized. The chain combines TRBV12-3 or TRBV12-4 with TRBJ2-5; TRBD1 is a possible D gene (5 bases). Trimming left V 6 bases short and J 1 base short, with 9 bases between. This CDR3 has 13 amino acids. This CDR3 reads CASSGQIQETQYF. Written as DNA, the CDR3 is TGTGCCAGCAGCGGACAAATCCAAGAGACCCAGTACTTC.

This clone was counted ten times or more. DNA of the CDR3: TGTGCCAGCAGCTTAGTTGGCGGACTCAGCGGAGATACGCAGTATTTT. It codes for CASSLVGGLSGDTQYF. V and J are TRBV7-9 and TRBJ2-3, with D possibly TRBD2 on 5 matching bases. Germline CDR1 and CDR2: SEHNR and FQNEAQ (reference sequence). This CDR3 region has 16 residues. V was clipped by 1 base and J by 5 bases, with 16 bases between them.